Presented here are 28 T cell receptor beta chains from one specimen sequenced in a study of blood T cell repertoires in COVID-19. Measured with immunoSEQ multiplex PCR; TCRdb has only the in-frame clones, and not every one. Altogether around 50,000 clones are present, 90% being singletons, with the ten largest covering roughly 19%. The sample was peripheral blood. The receptors were sampled from a man between 70 and 80 years old with active COVID-19.

The chain joins TRBV7-2 to TRBJ2-7; D possibly corresponds to TRBD2 (6 bases). The CDR3 is 16 amino acids. V was shortened by 2 bases and J by 5 bases, with 19 bases between the two germline ends. Germline V lookup: CDR1 SGHTA, CDR2 FQGNSA. The CDR3 DNA reads TGTGCCAGCAGCTTACGGAGTAGGAGGGGTAACGACGAGCAGTACTTC. It is translated as CASSLRSRRGNDEQYF.

The rearrangement uses TRBV5-6 and TRBJ2-7; perhaps TRBD2 as D (5 bases). Germline CDR1 SGHDT, CDR2 YYEEEE. V lost 0 bases, J lost 7 bases, and 14 bases lay in between. The length of the CDR3 is 14 residues. As DNA, the CDR3 is TGTGCCAGCAGCTTGGCCGGGCCGGGGAGAGAGCAGTACTTC. Its protein is CASSLAGPGREQYF.

As DNA, the CDR3 is TGTGCCACCAGTGACCCGGGACTAGCGGGAGGCTTCACAGATACGCAGTATTTT. This translates into CATSDPGLAGGFTDTQYF. The V call is TRBV24-1, the J call TRBJ2-3; 15 bases map to TRBD2. The V and J ends lost 4 bases and 2 bases, in that order; junction bases with no gene match: 6. Per germline, CDR1 KGHDR and CDR2 SFDVKD. The CDR3 covers 18 residues.

This chain links TRBV7-2 with TRBJ2-7; D call uncertain. This CDR3 has 13 residues. Germline V gene sequence: CDR1 SGHTA, CDR2 FQGNSA. V was cut by 1 base and J by 4 bases, with 8 bases left in between. The CDR3 nucleotides read TGTGCCAGCAGCTTAGGACTGAGATACGAGCAGTACTTC. This encodes CASSLGLRYEQYF. Full variable domain (outside the CDR3, taken from reference TRBV7-2 and TRBJ2-7): GAGVSQSPSNKVTEKGKDVELRCDPISGHTALYWYRQSLGQGLEFLIYFQGNSAPDKSGLPSDRFSAERTGGSVSTLTIQRTQQEDSAVYLCASSLGLRYEQYFGPGTRLTVT.

The chain is built from TRBV5-5 and TRBJ2-7; maybe TRBD1 (6 bases). Trimming took 0 bases from V and 7 from J, leaving 11 bases between them. Germline values: CDR1 SGHKS, CDR2 YYEKEE (reference sequence). CDR3 length: 13 amino acids. DNA of the CDR3: TGTGCCAGCAGCTTGGGGGGCGACAGGGAGCAGTACTTC. Translated: CASSLGGDREQYF. The variable domain in full, with the rest retrieved from reference TRBV5-5 and TRBJ2-7, is DAGVTQSPTHLIKTRGQQVTLRCSPISGHKSVSWYQQVLGQGPQFIFQYYEKEERGRGNFPDRFSARQFPNYSSELNVNALLLGDSALYLCASSLGGDREQYFGPGTRLTVT.

V and J are TRBV6-6 and TRBJ2-7; D is unresolved. Between the trimmed V and J ends, which lost 0 bases and 5 bases, there was a span of 8 bases. This CDR3 has 13 amino acids. Per germline, CDR1 MNHNY and CDR2 SVGAGI (reference sequence). As DNA, the CDR3 is TGTGCCAGCAGTTACTCGATGAGGAACGAGCAGTACTTC. This gives the protein CASSYSMRNEQYF.

In DNA form, the CDR3 reads TGCGCCAGCAGCCAAGACAGCGGGGGGGCCCGTTTGTACAATGAGCAGTTCTTC. The encoded protein is CASSQDSGGARLYNEQFF. This chain joins TRBV4-3 and TRBJ2-1; 10 positions agree with TRBD2. CDR1 LGHNA and CDR2 YSLEER come from the germline V gene. The CDR3 consists of 18 residues. The junction had 9 bases not matched to a gene; V was cut back by 0 bases and J by 4 bases.

The chain employs TRBV28 and TRBJ2-5, with TRBD2 matching 13 bases. The trim removed 6 bases at V and 3 bases at J, leaving 10 bases unmatched. Germline V CDR1 and CDR2: MDHEN, SYDVKM. The CDR3 contains 17 residues. CDR3 sequence: CASSLGTSGTVKETQYF. The CDR3 nucleotides read TGTGCCAGCAGCCTCGGGACTAGCGGGACGGTAAAAGAGACCCAGTACTTC.

V is TRBV24-1 and J is TRBJ2-2; TRBD1 matches at 8 bases. CDR3 length equals 16 residues. The V gene's germline CDR1 is KGHDR and CDR2 SFDVKD. J gave up 7 bases and V 3 bases, and 9 bases lay outside the gene matches. CDR3 in DNA: TGTGCCACCAGTGATCCTAGGACAGGGAGGAACGGGGAGCTGTTTTTT. Protein: CATSDPRTGRNGELFF.

V and J are TRBV24-1 and TRBJ2-3, with a weak D call TRBD1 (5 bases). V lost 5 bases and J lost 4, with 15 bases in between. Per the germline V gene, CDR1 is KGHDR and CDR2 is SFDVKD. The CDR3 consists of 15 residues. For the CDR3, the DNA is TGTGCCACCAGTGTGCAGGGTAGGATCGCAGATACGCAGTATTTT. It encodes CATSVQGRIADTQYF.

The rearrangement links TRBV7-6 to TRBJ2-2, with 8 positions matching TRBD1. The CDR3 totals 17 residues. V dropped 0 bases and J dropped 2; count of bases not matched to a gene: 5. CDR1 is SGHVS and CDR2 is FNYEAQ in the germline V gene. As DNA, the CDR3 is TGTGCCAGCAGCTTAGCTGGCAGGGGGCTTAACACCGGGGAGCTGTTTTTT. It is translated as CASSLAGRGLNTGELFF.

This chain joins TRBV10-3 and TRBJ2-7, with 9 nucleotides matching TRBD1. CDR1 and CDR2 (germline): ENHRY, SYGVKD. The length of the CDR3 is 15 residues. V dropped 2 bases and J dropped 3; count of bases not matched to a gene: 5. The CDR3 DNA follows: TGTGCCATCAGTGAGGCGGGACAGGGTGTCTACGAGCAGTACTTC. As protein: CAISEAGQGVYEQYF.

As to this clone: One end of the junction does not line up with germline, which may come from a read error. The J gene is TRBJ2-7, the V gene TRBV7-7; 7 bases align to TRBD1. CDR1 and CDR2 from the germline V gene are SSHAT and FNYEAQ (reference sequence). This CDR3 spans 15 amino acids. The CDR3, as DNA: TGTGCTAGCAGCCTATCGACAGGGAGTACCTACGAGCAGTACTTC. Its protein is CASSLSTGSTYEQYF.

The chain has TRBV5-1 and TRBJ2-6, with D maybe TRBD1 (7 bases). Trimming stripped 0 bases from V and 2 bases from J, with 15 bases between. This CDR3 spans 18 amino acids. In germline, CDR1 is SGHRS, CDR2 YFSETQ. CDR3 sequence: CASSLARAGGTGANVLTF. The DNA of the CDR3 is TGCGCCAGCAGCTTGGCCCGGGCAGGGGGGACTGGGGCCAACGTCCTGACTTTC.

The chain recombines TRBV9 with TRBJ2-3, with 7 bases that match TRBD1. The CDR3 is 14 residues long. J was trimmed by 5 bases and V by 4 bases; bases with no gene match: 7. Germline V gene lookup returns CDR1 SGDLS and CDR2 YYNGEE. The CDR3 loop reads CASSPHRGEDTQYF. CDR3 coding DNA: TGTGCCAGCAGCCCCCACAGGGGAGAAGATACGCAGTATTTT.

CDR3 in amino acids: CASSLGGGHVDEQFF. Written as DNA, the CDR3 is TGTGCCAGCAGCTTAGGCGGGGGACACGTTGATGAGCAGTTCTTC. The chain combines TRBV7-6 with TRBJ2-1, with D perhaps TRBD2 (7 bases). This CDR3 is built from 15 residues. Germline assignment: CDR1 SGHVS and CDR2 FNYEAQ. Between the trimmed V and J ends, which lost 1 base and 8 bases, there was a span of 15 bases. The full variable domain, its missing parts supplied by reference TRBV7-6 and TRBJ2-1, is GAGVSQSPRYKVTKRGQDVALRCDPISGHVSLYWYRQALGQGPEFLTYFNYEAQQDKSGLPNDRFSAERPEGSISTLTIQRTEQRDSAMYRCASSLGGGHVDEQFFGPGTRLTVL.

This chain links TRBV5-1 with TRBJ2-1, with 9 bases matching TRBD2. The CDR3 loop spans 15 amino acids. Germline values: CDR1 SGHRS, CDR2 YFSETQ. The trim removed 0 bases at V and 5 bases at J, leaving 3 bases unmatched. Here the CDR3 reads CASSLGGRENNEQFF. CDR3 DNA: TGCGCCAGCAGCTTGGGCGGGAGGGAAAACAATGAGCAGTTCTTC.

This chain joins TRBV3-1 (or the pseudogene TRBV3-2) and TRBJ2-7; 12 nucleotides match TRBD2. The germline V gene has CDR1 LGHDT and CDR2 YNNKEL (reference sequence). CDR3 length equals 16 residues. The J segment lost 2 bases and the V segment lost 1 base, leaving 3 bases of the junction unmatched. CDR3 in DNA: TGTGCCAGCAGCCAAGGTTCTAGCGGGAGGGCCTACGAGCAGTACTTC. Encoded protein: CASSQGSSGRAYEQYF.

This chain connects TRBV7-6 to TRBJ1-6; D perhaps matches TRBD1 (6 bases). In germline, CDR1 is SGHVS, CDR2 FNYEAQ. The CDR3 contains 15 residues. Between the trimmed V and J ends, which lost 5 bases and 9 bases, there was a span of 17 bases. The CDR3 DNA is TGTGCCAGCAGCCCCCGTTCGGGGGGCGGTTCACCCCTCCACTTT. Its protein is CASSPRSGGGSPLHF.

This clone was observed a single time. J is TRBJ1-1 and V is TRBV18; D is possibly TRBD1 (5 bases). This CDR3 has 14 residues. Germline values: CDR1 KGHSH, CDR2 LQKENI. V lost 3 bases and J lost 1, with 9 bases in between. CDR3 sequence (DNA): TGTGCCAGCTCACCGGGGGGATGGAACACTGAAGCTTTCTTT. It yields the protein CASSPGGWNTEAFF. Looking up the rest from reference TRBV18 and TRBJ1-1 gives the full variable domain: NAGVMQNPRHLVRRRGQEARLRCSPMKGHSHVYWYRQLPEEGLKFMVYLQKENIIDESGMPKERFSAEFPKEGPSILRIQQVVRGDSAAYFCASSPGGWNTEAFFGQGTRLTVV.

V gene TRBV7-6 combines with J gene TRBJ2-5; D is possibly TRBD1 (6 bases). V lost 5 bases to trimming and J lost 5 bases, with 15 bases between them. Germline assignment: CDR1 SGHVS and CDR2 FNYEAQ. The CDR3 is made up of 14 amino acids. The DNA of the CDR3 is TGTGCCAGCAGCCCTCAACAGGGTTGGGAGACCCAGTACTTC. Amino acid sequence: CASSPQQGWETQYF.

The chain recombines TRBV28 with TRBJ2-7; 10 bases agree with TRBD2. V lost 1 base and J lost 6; bases outside the gene matches: 15. Germline-derived CDR1 and CDR2 are MDHEN and SYDVKM. The CDR3 consists of 18 residues. CDR3 sequence reads: CASSLFRRTSGEKLEQYF. CDR3 sequence (DNA): TGTGCCAGCAGTTTATTTCGACGGACTAGCGGCGAAAAACTCGAGCAGTACTTC.

A single count supports this clone. The rearrangement joins TRBV15 to TRBJ1-6; perhaps TRBD1 as D (5 bases). This CDR3 is 14 amino acids long. Germline assignment: CDR1 LNHNV and CDR2 YYDKDF (reference sequence). The V end lost 1 base, the J end lost 9 bases, and 10 bases lay between the germline ends. CDR3 loop: CATSRGGRGSPLHF. The CDR3 DNA follows: TGTGCCACCAGCAGAGGAGGAAGGGGTTCACCCCTCCACTTT.

The table lists this clone with a count of one. The chain uses TRBV28 and TRBJ2-7; 8 nucleotides match TRBD1. CDR1 and CDR2 from the germline V gene are MDHEN and SYDVKM. The CDR3 sequence is 15 residues long. With 2 bases clipped from V and 5 bases from J, the junction kept 8 bases outside the gene matches. The CDR3 DNA is TGTGCCAGCAGTTTAACAGGACAGGGAAGTGACGAGCAGTACTTC. Protein sequence: CASSLTGQGSDEQYF.

V is TRBV3-1 (or the pseudogene TRBV3-2) and J is TRBJ2-5, with a weak D call TRBD2 (6 bases). Between the trimmed V and J ends, which lost 1 base and 5 bases, there was a span of 14 bases. The CDR3 length is 15 residues. Looked up from germline, CDR1 is LGHDT and CDR2 is YNNKEL (reference sequence). DNA for the CDR3: TGTGCCAGCAGCCAAGTTCTGGAGGGGCGGGAGACCCAGTACTTC. This gives the protein CASSQVLEGRETQYF.

The chain carries TRBV7-2 and TRBJ2-5, with 9 bases identical to TRBD2. The CDR3 length is 16 residues. V shed 1 base, J shed 5 bases, and the junction held 8 bases outside the gene matches. From germline, CDR1 is SGHTA and CDR2 FQGNSA. The DNA for the CDR3 is TGTGCCAGCAGCTTAGGACGGCGGGGGGGTGTTGAGACCCAGTACTTC. Translation: CASSLGRRGGVETQYF.

The CDR3, as DNA: TGTGCCAGCAGTTTATATCTAGCGGGATCTTCCAAAAACATTCAGTACTTC. Translation gives CASSLYLAGSSKNIQYF. The rearrangement uses TRBV28 and TRBJ2-4, with 9 nucleotides matching TRBD2. The V gene's germline CDR1 is MDHEN and CDR2 SYDVKM. J was trimmed by 2 bases and V by 1 base; bases with no gene match: 6. The CDR3 has 17 amino acids.

The CDR3 reads CASSHPGQGSTSQYGYTF. The DNA for the CDR3 is TGTGCCAGCTCACACCCGGGACAGGGGTCCACATCACAGTATGGCTACACCTTC. The chain recombines TRBV18 with TRBJ1-2; 10 bases align to TRBD1. The CDR3 runs 18 residues. The junction had 16 bases not matched to a gene; V was cut back by 4 bases and J by 5 bases. Germline V gene lookup returns CDR1 KGHSH and CDR2 LQKENI.